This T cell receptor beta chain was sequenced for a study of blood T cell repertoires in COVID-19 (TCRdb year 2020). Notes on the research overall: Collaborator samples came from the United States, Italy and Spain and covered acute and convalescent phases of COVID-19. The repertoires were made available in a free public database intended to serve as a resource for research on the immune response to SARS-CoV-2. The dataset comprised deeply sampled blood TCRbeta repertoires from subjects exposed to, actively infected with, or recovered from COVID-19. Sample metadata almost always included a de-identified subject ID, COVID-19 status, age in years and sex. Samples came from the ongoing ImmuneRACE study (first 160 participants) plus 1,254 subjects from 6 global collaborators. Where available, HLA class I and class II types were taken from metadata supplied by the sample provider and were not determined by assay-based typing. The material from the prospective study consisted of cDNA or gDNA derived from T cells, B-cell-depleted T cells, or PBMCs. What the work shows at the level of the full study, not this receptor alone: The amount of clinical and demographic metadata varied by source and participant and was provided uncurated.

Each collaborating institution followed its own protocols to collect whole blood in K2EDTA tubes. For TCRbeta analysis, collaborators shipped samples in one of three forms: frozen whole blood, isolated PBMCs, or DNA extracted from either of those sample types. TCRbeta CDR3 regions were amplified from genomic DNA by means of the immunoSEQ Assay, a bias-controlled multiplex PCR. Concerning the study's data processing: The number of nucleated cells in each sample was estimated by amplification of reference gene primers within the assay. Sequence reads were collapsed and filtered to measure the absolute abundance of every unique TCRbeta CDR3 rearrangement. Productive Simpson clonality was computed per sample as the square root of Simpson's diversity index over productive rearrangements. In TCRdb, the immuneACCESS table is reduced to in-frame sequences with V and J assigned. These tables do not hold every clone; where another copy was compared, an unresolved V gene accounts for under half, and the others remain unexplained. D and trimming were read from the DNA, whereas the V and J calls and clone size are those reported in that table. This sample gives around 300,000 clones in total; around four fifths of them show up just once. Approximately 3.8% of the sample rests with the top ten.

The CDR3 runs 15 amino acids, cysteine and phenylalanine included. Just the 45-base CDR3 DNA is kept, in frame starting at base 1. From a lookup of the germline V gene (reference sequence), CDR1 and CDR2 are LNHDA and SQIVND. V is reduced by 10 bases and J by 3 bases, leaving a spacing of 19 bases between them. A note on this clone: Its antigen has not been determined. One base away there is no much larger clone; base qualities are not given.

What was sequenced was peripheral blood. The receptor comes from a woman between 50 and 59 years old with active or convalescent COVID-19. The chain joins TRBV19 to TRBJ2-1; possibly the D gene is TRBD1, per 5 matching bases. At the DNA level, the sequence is TGTGCCACCCGAGATGTGGACACAATCTACAATGAGCAGTTCTTC. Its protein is CATRDVDTIYNEQFF.